The rows below give T cell receptor beta chains drawn from one sample of a study of T cells after yellow fever vaccination. TCRdb re-derived calls from the 5' RACE reads in MiXCR, one entry per CDR3 protein. The repertoire holds 200,000 to 300,000 distinct CDR3 sequences, with more than 3.5% as singletons. The material was PBMCs, obtained 15 days after the yellow fever booster vaccination. Receptors originate from a man younger than 35 who received the YFV17D yellow fever vaccine. Each CDR3 is given with its conserved first and last residue. Each record gives: D gene, clone size, J gene, V gene, CDR3 DNA, CDR3 protein. The D gene is left open where the match is weak. Size tells how often a clone was seen (once, few, many) or the class of an expanded clone, and some rows leave it out.

>NA|many|TRBJ1-2|TRBV5-1
TGCGCCAGCAGCTTGTTAGACAGTCAAGACTATGGCTACACCTTC
CASSLLDSQDYGYTF
>NA|many|TRBJ1-1|TRBV4-1
TGCGCCAGCAGCCAAGGGGGCCCGGAGGACACTGAAGCTTTCTTT
CASSQGGPEDTEAFF
>TRBD1|many|TRBJ1-3|TRBV5-1
TGCGCCAGCACGCCTGGGACAGCCGAGGGCACCATATATTTT
CASTPGTAEGTIYF
>TRBD1|many|TRBJ1-2|TRBV5-1
TGCGCCAGCAGCTTTGCCCCCTTATCAGGGGGTCGTTGGGGCTACACCTTC
CASSFAPLSGGRWGYTF
>TRBD2|many|TRBJ2-2|TRBV5-1
TGCGCCAGCAGCTTGCAGCGGGGAACCACCGGGGAGCTGTTTTTT
CASSLQRGTTGELFF
>TRBD1|many|TRBJ2-5|TRBV6-1
TGTGCCAGCAGTGAAGTTGAGACAGGGGAAGAGACCCAGTACTTC
CASSEVETGEETQYF
>TRBD2|many|TRBJ2-5|TRBV5-1
TGCGCCAGCAGCTGGGGACTAGGTTCGGAGACCCAGTACTTC
CASSWGLGSETQYF
>NA|many|TRBJ1-1|TRBV7-2
TGTGCCAGCAGCCCAGACTCCGGCACTGAAGCTTTCTTT
CASSPDSGTEAFF
>NA|many|TRBJ2-5|TRBV30
TGTGCCTGGTCTCGGGGGACGTTAGGGAAAGAGACCCAGTACTTC
CAWSRGTLGKETQYF
>TRBD1|many|TRBJ1-1|TRBV28
TGTGCCAGCAGTTCCCCCGGGACAGCGAACACTGAAGCTTTCTTT
CASSSPGTANTEAFF
>TRBD2|NA|TRBJ2-1|TRBV6-6
TGTGCCAGCAGCCCCGGGGGGGTCGGGACTACAATCAATGAGCAGTTCTTC
CASSPGGVGTTINEQFF
>NA|many|TRBJ1-6|TRBV5-6
TGTGCCAGCAGCTCCCAGAGGAGGTGGAATTCACCCCTCCACTTT
CASSSQRRWNSPLHF
>NA|many|TRBJ2-1|TRBV7-2
TGTGCCAGCAGCTTAGAGGATTGGGAGGACTCTAAGTTCTTC
CASSLEDWEDSKFF
>TRBD2|many|TRBJ2-5|TRBV4-3
TGCGCCAGCAGCCGAGAAATGATTGGGGGGGAAGAGACCCAGTACTTC
CASSREMIGGEETQYF
>NA|many|TRBJ2-2|TRBV27
TGTGCCAGCAGACGGGACTTCGGGGAGCTGTTTTTT
CASRRDFGELFF
>TRBD2|many|TRBJ2-2|TRBV20-1
TGCAGTGCTAGAGGCCCCCCGGGACGGAGCACTTTGGGGAGGGACGGGGAGCTGTTTTTT
CSARGPPGRSTLGRDGELFF
>NA|many|TRBJ2-3|TRBV7-2
TGTGCCAGCAGCTTAGGAGGGGGGGCGGGTACGCAGTATTTT
CASSLGGGAGTQYF
>NA|NA|TRBJ2-6|TRBV28
TGTGCCAGCAGTTTATCTTGGAGCTCTGGGGCCAACGTCCTGACTTTC
CASSLSWSSGANVLTF
>NA|many|TRBJ2-5|TRBV11-2
TGTGCCAGCAGCTTAAGAGCCCTCGGACAATCGGAGACCCAGTACTTC
CASSLRALGQSETQYF
>NA|many|TRBJ2-2|TRBV12-3/TRBV12-4
TGTGCCAGCAGTCCGCCGGGGGTCGGGGAGCTGTTTTTT
CASSPPGVGELFF
>TRBD1|NA|TRBJ2-5|TRBV14
TGTGCCAGCAGCCAAGAAATGGGTTTCAGGACAGGGGGCCAAGAGACCCAGTACTTC
CASSQEMGFRTGGQETQYF
>TRBD2|many|TRBJ2-7|TRBV11-2
TGTGCCAGCAGCTTGAGCGGGGGCCTTGCGGTGCAGTACTTC
CASSLSGGLAVQYF
>NA|many|TRBJ1-4|TRBV20-1
TGCAGTGCTAGAGGGACGGGAGTCGGTGAAAAACTGTTTTTT
CSARGTGVGEKLFF
>TRBD1|NA|TRBJ1-2|TRBV5-1
TGCGCCAGCAGCTTGGAGGGGGCAAACTATGGCTACACCTTC
CASSLEGANYGYTF
>NA|many|TRBJ2-7|TRBV7-6
TGTGCCAGCAGCTTAGTGGGGACGGACGATCTACGAGGGCAGTACTTC
CASSLVGTDDLRGQYF
>NA|many|TRBJ2-5|TRBV5-1
TGCGCCAGCAGCCGGAACCCGTCGGAGGAGACCCAGTACTTC
CASSRNPSEETQYF
>TRBD1|many|TRBJ1-5|TRBV20-1
TGCAGTGCTCGAGGACAGGGTGGGTACCAGCCCCAGCATTTT
CSARGQGGYQPQHF
>TRBD2|many|TRBJ2-5|TRBV7-2
TGTGCCAGCAGCTTAGTTTGGGTTAGCGGGAATCCGATAACTCAAGAGACCCAGTACTTC
CASSLVWVSGNPITQETQYF
>NA|many|TRBJ1-1|TRBV19
TGTGCCAGTAAAGTTGGCACGCACAACACTGAAGCTTTCTTT
CASKVGTHNTEAFF
>NA|many|TRBJ2-7|TRBV18
TGTGCCAGCTCACCACCGTATCGGGCCGGCTACGAGCAGTACTTC
CASSPPYRAGYEQYF
>NA|NA|TRBJ2-4|TRBV2
TGTGCCAGCAGTGAATTTGCAGGGGAAGCCAAAAACATTCAGTACTTC
CASSEFAGEAKNIQYF
>NA|many|TRBJ2-2|TRBV5-1
TGCGCCAGCAGCTCCCTCCCGCGGAACACCGGGGAGCTGTTTTTT
CASSSLPRNTGELFF
>NA|many|TRBJ1-5|TRBV4-3
TGCGCCAGCAGCCAAGAGGAGGGGCTTCAGCCCCAGCATTTT
CASSQEEGLQPQHF
>NA|NA|TRBJ1-3|TRBV20-1
TGCAGTGCTAGGACAGACTATAGGAACACCATATATTTT
CSARTDYRNTIYF
>TRBD1|many|TRBJ2-2|TRBV11-2
TGTGCCAGCAGCTTAGTATGGGGGCGGGCCACAGGGGGTCCCGGGGAGCTGTTTTTT
CASSLVWGRATGGPGELFF
>NA|many|TRBJ1-3|TRBV7-2
TGTGCCAGCAGCTTAGGAAGGGGATCTGGAAACACCATATATTTT
CASSLGRGSGNTIYF
>NA|many|TRBJ1-1|TRBV12-3/TRBV12-4
TGTGCCAGCCGTTCTGGGTACGCTGAAGCTTTCTTT
CASRSGYAEAFF
>NA|many|TRBJ2-3|TRBV7-8
TGTGCCAGCAGCTGGCGGGGTGGAGGCACAGATACGCAGTATTTT
CASSWRGGGTDTQYF
>TRBD1|many|TRBJ2-1|TRBV5-1
TGCGCCAGCAGCGGGACAGGGGGGACCTACAATGAGCAGTTCTTC
CASSGTGGTYNEQFF
>TRBD1|NA|TRBJ2-7|TRBV5-1
TGCGCCAGCAGCTTGGAGACAGGGACGAGCGAGCAGTACTTC
CASSLETGTSEQYF
>NA|many|TRBJ2-2|TRBV20-1
TGCAGTGCTCATACTCCTAGTGCCGGGGAGCTGTTTTTT
CSAHTPSAGELFF